This TCR beta chain comes out of a study of blood T cell repertoires in COVID-19. Study context: T cells, B-cell-depleted T cells, or PBMCs provided the cDNA or gDNA that served as material.

This clone was found once. The method was immunoSEQ multiplex PCR; TCRdb's version includes in-frame clones alone and lacks a portion of them. This table holds approximately 200,000 clones, roughly 85% found once. The germline gives CDR1 SQVTM, CDR2 ANQGSEA. J lost 9 bases, V lost 3 bases, and 15 bases had no gene match. CDR3 length: 15 residues. Sequencing was done on a sample of peripheral blood. This chain links TRBV29-1 with TRBJ2-7, with TRBD1 matching 9 bases. The receptor was isolated from a man in his sixties with acute or convalescent COVID-19. The CDR3 loop reads CSVEGAGTGLVVQYF. The DNA for the CDR3 is TGCAGCGTTGAGGGCGCCGGGACAGGGCTGGTTGTGCAGTACTTC.